These T cell receptor beta chains were read from a single sample in a study of T cells in localized non-small cell lung cancer. TCRdb's copy holds only in-frame clones and misses some; the assay was immunoSEQ multiplex PCR. The sample consists of 3,000 or so clones, around 26% of them appearing once. The sequences come from lung tumor tissue, collected before any cancer treatment. These TCRs come from a man aged 35 to 69 with stage I lung adenocarcinoma. CDR3s include the opening cysteine and the closing phenylalanine or tryptophan. Each record gives: V gene, J gene, D gene, clone size, CDR3 DNA, CDR3 protein. A D gene is named only where the DNA matches it firmly. Not every row has a clone size; where given, it reads once, few, many or a size class.

v_call: TRBV11-3; j_call: TRBJ2-7; d_call: -; clone_size: medium-sized; cdr3_nt: TGTGCCAGCAGCTTAAATGGGGAGCCTTTCTACGAGCAGTACTTC; cdr3_aa: CASSLNGEPFYEQYF
v_call: TRBV5-1; j_call: TRBJ1-2; d_call: TRBD1; clone_size: -; cdr3_nt: TGCGCCAGCAGCCTGGGACAGGAGCTCTATGGCTACACCTTC; cdr3_aa: CASSLGQELYGYTF
v_call: TRBV11-3; j_call: TRBJ2-2; d_call: TRBD2; clone_size: few; cdr3_nt: TGTGCCAGCAGCTTGGGACTAGCAACAGTCAACACCGGGGAGCTGTTTTTT; cdr3_aa: CASSLGLATVNTGELFF
v_call: TRBV19; j_call: TRBJ2-7; d_call: -; clone_size: -; cdr3_nt: TGTGCCAGTAGGGCGGACAAATACGAGCAGTACTTC; cdr3_aa: CASRADKYEQYF
v_call: TRBV19; j_call: TRBJ1-5; d_call: -; clone_size: -; cdr3_nt: TGTGCCAGTAGTATAGGGGATAGCAATCAGCCCCAGCATTTT; cdr3_aa: CASSIGDSNQPQHF
v_call: TRBV6-8; j_call: TRBJ2-7; d_call: TRBD2; clone_size: -; cdr3_nt: TGTGCCAGCAGTGACGCGGGGGAGATCTACGAGCAGTACTTC; cdr3_aa: CASSDAGEIYEQYF
v_call: TRBV9; j_call: TRBJ2-5; d_call: -; clone_size: few; cdr3_nt: TGTGCCAGCAGCGTAGGAGGGACCTTTCAAGAGACCCAGTACTTC; cdr3_aa: CASSVGGTFQETQYF
v_call: TRBV18; j_call: TRBJ2-7; d_call: TRBD2; clone_size: once; cdr3_nt: TGTGCCGGCCGGGGGGGAGGCGACGAGCAGTACTTC; cdr3_aa: CAGRGGGDEQYF
v_call: TRBV11-3; j_call: TRBJ2-5; d_call: TRBD2; clone_size: medium-sized; cdr3_nt: TGTGCCAGCAGCTTAGGGGCTAGCGGGGGGCAACAGGAGACCCAGTACTTC; cdr3_aa: CASSLGASGGQQETQYF
v_call: TRBV30; j_call: TRBJ2-7; d_call: TRBD1; clone_size: -; cdr3_nt: TGTGCCTGGAGTGTACGTGGGACAGGGGACTTC; cdr3_aa: CAWSVRGTGDF
v_call: TRBV7-2; j_call: TRBJ2-7; d_call: -; clone_size: -; cdr3_nt: TGTGCCAGCAGCTTAATCGCCTTCCGCGAGCAGTACTTC; cdr3_aa: CASSLIAFREQYF
v_call: TRBV9; j_call: TRBJ2-7; d_call: -; clone_size: -; cdr3_nt: TGTGCCAGCAGTGTTAGTCAGGGGATCAACGAGCAGTACTTC; cdr3_aa: CASSVSQGINEQYF
v_call: TRBV11-3; j_call: TRBJ1-6; d_call: -; clone_size: -; cdr3_nt: TGTGCCAGCAGCTCCCACCGATTCCAACATAATTCACCCCTCCACTTT; cdr3_aa: CASSSHRFQHNSPLHF
v_call: TRBV30; j_call: TRBJ1-2; d_call: TRBD1; clone_size: few; cdr3_nt: TGTGCCTGGACGAATCAGGGGGCGCGTGGCTACACCTTC; cdr3_aa: CAWTNQGARGYTF
v_call: TRBV4-1; j_call: TRBJ1-6; d_call: TRBD1; clone_size: medium-sized; cdr3_nt: TGCGCCAGCAGCCAAGATGACCGGGACAGGAATAATTCACCCCTCCACTTT; cdr3_aa: CASSQDDRDRNNSPLHF
v_call: TRBV11-3; j_call: TRBJ2-5; d_call: TRBD2; clone_size: medium-sized; cdr3_nt: TGTGCCAGCAGCCTGGGGACGCGGGGGGGCTTCGAGACCCAGTACTTC; cdr3_aa: CASSLGTRGGFETQYF
v_call: TRBV28; j_call: TRBJ2-7; d_call: -; clone_size: once; cdr3_nt: TGTGCCAGCAGTTTGGGGGGACACGAGCAGTACTTC; cdr3_aa: CASSLGGHEQYF
v_call: TRBV9; j_call: TRBJ2-7; d_call: -; clone_size: large; cdr3_nt: TGTGCCAGCAGTGACAGGACTGAGTGGGACGAGCAGTACTTC; cdr3_aa: CASSDRTEWDEQYF
v_call: TRBV14; j_call: TRBJ2-1; d_call: -; clone_size: -; cdr3_nt: TGTGCCAGCAGCCAAACCCGGGCCGTGAATTACAATGAGCAGTTCTTC; cdr3_aa: CASSQTRAVNYNEQFF
v_call: TRBV18; j_call: TRBJ1-3; d_call: -; clone_size: -; cdr3_nt: TGTGCCAGCTCACCGGGTAACCGTGGCGAAAACACCATATATTTT; cdr3_aa: CASSPGNRGENTIYF
v_call: TRBV29-1; j_call: TRBJ2-3; d_call: -; clone_size: -; cdr3_nt: TGCAGCGTTGATCCCGGCACAGATACGCAGTATTTT; cdr3_aa: CSVDPGTDTQYF
v_call: TRBV19; j_call: TRBJ1-4; d_call: -; clone_size: -; cdr3_nt: TGTGCCAGTAGTACTGGACAGTCAGGGGAAAAACTGTTTTTT; cdr3_aa: CASSTGQSGEKLFF
v_call: TRBV6-8; j_call: TRBJ2-3; d_call: -; clone_size: few; cdr3_nt: TGTGCCAGCAGACGGGATTCTAGCACAGATACGCAGTATTTT; cdr3_aa: CASRRDSSTDTQYF
v_call: TRBV11-3; j_call: TRBJ2-5; d_call: -; clone_size: medium-sized; cdr3_nt: TGTGCCAGCAGCCTCGCGGGCAGCCAGTACTACCAAGAGACCCAGTACTTC; cdr3_aa: CASSLAGSQYYQETQYF
v_call: TRBV4-1; j_call: TRBJ1-2; d_call: -; clone_size: few; cdr3_nt: TGCGCCAGCAGCCCGTCGACAGGTGGGGGCTTATGGGGCTACACCTTC; cdr3_aa: CASSPSTGGGLWGYTF
v_call: TRBV11-3; j_call: TRBJ1-3; d_call: -; clone_size: -; cdr3_nt: TGTGCCAGCAGCTTAGAAAGGGGTGGGGGAAACACCATATATTTT; cdr3_aa: CASSLERGGGNTIYF
v_call: TRBV28; j_call: TRBJ1-4; d_call: TRBD1; clone_size: -; cdr3_nt: TGTGCCAGCAGTTTAGGGACAGCCGGCCGAAGACGACTGTTTTTT; cdr3_aa: CASSLGTAGRRRLFF
v_call: TRBV9; j_call: TRBJ1-3; d_call: TRBD1; clone_size: large; cdr3_nt: TGTGCCAGCAGCGCCGGGACAGGCTCTGGAAACACCATATATTTT; cdr3_aa: CASSAGTGSGNTIYF
v_call: TRBV1; j_call: TRBJ1-1; d_call: -; clone_size: few; cdr3_nt: TGCGCCAGCAGCCAAGCGGTCAGGGGCTCTGAAGCTTTCTTT; cdr3_aa: CASSQAVRGSEAFF
v_call: TRBV9; j_call: TRBJ2-3; d_call: -; clone_size: few; cdr3_nt: TGTGCCAGCAGCTCCCTTTGGGATACCGGGAAAAACACAGATACGCAGTATTTT; cdr3_aa: CASSSLWDTGKNTDTQYF
v_call: TRBV9; j_call: TRBJ1-6; d_call: -; clone_size: -; cdr3_nt: TGTGCCAGCAGCGTAGATGGGGGGTGGTCACCCCTCCACTTT; cdr3_aa: CASSVDGGWSPLHF
v_call: TRBV19; j_call: TRBJ2-1; d_call: TRBD2; clone_size: few; cdr3_nt: TGTGCCAGTAGTAAAAGCGGGGGGTGGACCTACAATGAGCAGTTCTTC; cdr3_aa: CASSKSGGWTYNEQFF
v_call: TRBV11-3; j_call: TRBJ2-5; d_call: TRBD2; clone_size: medium-sized; cdr3_nt: TGTGCCAGCAGCTTAAGCGGGGGGAAAGAGACCCAGTACTTC; cdr3_aa: CASSLSGGKETQYF
v_call: TRBV6-8; j_call: TRBJ2-3; d_call: -; clone_size: -; cdr3_nt: TGTGCCAGCCCGGGGCGCACAGATACGCAGTATTTT; cdr3_aa: CASPGRTDTQYF
v_call: TRBV11-3; j_call: TRBJ1-3; d_call: -; clone_size: medium-sized; cdr3_nt: TGTGCCAGCAGCTTGGCCGGTGGCTCTGGAAACACCATATATTTT; cdr3_aa: CASSLAGGSGNTIYF
v_call: TRBV9; j_call: TRBJ1-5; d_call: TRBD1; clone_size: few; cdr3_nt: TGTGCCAGCAGCGGACAGGGGTTTGGCAATCAGCCCCAGCATTTT; cdr3_aa: CASSGQGFGNQPQHF
v_call: TRBV9; j_call: TRBJ2-5; d_call: -; clone_size: few; cdr3_nt: TGTGCCAGCAGCGTAGGTGGCAGCGGAGAGACCCAGTACTTC; cdr3_aa: CASSVGGSGETQYF
v_call: TRBV30; j_call: TRBJ1-1; d_call: -; clone_size: -; cdr3_nt: TGTGCCTGGCTTCACAGCAGTAACACTGAAGCTTTCTTT; cdr3_aa: CAWLHSSNTEAFF
v_call: TRBV30; j_call: TRBJ1-3; d_call: -; clone_size: once; cdr3_nt: TGTGCCTGGAAGGCTAGCGGAAACACCATATATTTT; cdr3_aa: CAWKASGNTIYF
v_call: TRBV12-5; j_call: TRBJ1-4; d_call: TRBD1; clone_size: -; cdr3_nt: TGTGCTAGTGGTTCCGGGACAGGGGATGAAAAACTGTTTTTT; cdr3_aa: CASGSGTGDEKLFF
v_call: TRBV5-1; j_call: TRBJ2-3; d_call: TRBD2; clone_size: -; cdr3_nt: TGCGCCAGCAGCCCGACAGGACTAGCGGGGTCAGATACGCAGTATTTT; cdr3_aa: CASSPTGLAGSDTQYF
v_call: TRBV1; j_call: TRBJ2-1; d_call: -; clone_size: few; cdr3_nt: TGCGCCAGCAGCCAAGGGGGAGGGTGGGATAACAATGAGCAGTTCTTC; cdr3_aa: CASSQGGGWDNNEQFF
v_call: TRBV19; j_call: TRBJ1-1; d_call: TRBD1; clone_size: -; cdr3_nt: TGTGCCAGTAGTATAGGTCAGGGGGGCACTGAAGCTTTCTTT; cdr3_aa: CASSIGQGGTEAFF
v_call: TRBV18; j_call: TRBJ1-3; d_call: -; clone_size: -; cdr3_nt: TGTGCCAGCTCACCATCCCAACTGGGTGGAAACACCATATATTTT; cdr3_aa: CASSPSQLGGNTIYF
v_call: TRBV28; j_call: TRBJ2-2; d_call: -; clone_size: -; cdr3_nt: TGTGCCAGCGGCTTAAGACAGGATAGGGAGCTGTTTTTT; cdr3_aa: CASGLRQDRELFF
v_call: TRBV19; j_call: TRBJ1-1; d_call: -; clone_size: -; cdr3_nt: TGTGCCAGTATTTCAACCCTGTACTTCACTGAAGCTTTCTTT; cdr3_aa: CASISTLYFTEAFF
v_call: TRBV1; j_call: TRBJ1-5; d_call: -; clone_size: many; cdr3_nt: TGCGCCAGCAGCCAAGATCCTCCAGGGGCCGGGCAGCCCCAGCATTTT; cdr3_aa: CASSQDPPGAGQPQHF
v_call: TRBV30; j_call: TRBJ2-1; d_call: TRBD2; clone_size: -; cdr3_nt: TGTGCCTGGTGTAGCGGGGGCTACAATGAGCAGTTCTTC; cdr3_aa: CAWCSGGYNEQFF
v_call: TRBV6-8; j_call: TRBJ1-6; d_call: -; clone_size: -; cdr3_nt: TGTGCCAGCAGGACCTATAATTCACCCCTCCACTTT; cdr3_aa: CASRTYNSPLHF
v_call: TRBV29-1; j_call: TRBJ1-2; d_call: -; clone_size: once; cdr3_nt: TGCAGCGTGACTCGGGGTTCCGGGCAAGCTAACTATGGCTACACCTTC; cdr3_aa: CSVTRGSGQANYGYTF
v_call: TRBV6-8; j_call: TRBJ1-2; d_call: -; clone_size: few; cdr3_nt: TGTGCCAGCAGTTCCGAGGGGGGCCGGCTGGTCGGCTACACCTTC; cdr3_aa: CASSSEGGRLVGYTF
v_call: TRBV6-8; j_call: TRBJ1-4; d_call: -; clone_size: few; cdr3_nt: TGTGCCAGCGGTGAGGGGACCCAATCCGCAACTAATGAAAAACTGTTTTTT; cdr3_aa: CASGEGTQSATNEKLFF
v_call: TRBV14; j_call: TRBJ1-6; d_call: TRBD1; clone_size: -; cdr3_nt: TGTGCCAGCAGCTCCCGACAGGGTATAGCACCCCTCCACTTT; cdr3_aa: CASSSRQGIAPLHF
v_call: TRBV15; j_call: TRBJ2-1; d_call: -; clone_size: few; cdr3_nt: TGTGCCACCAGCGGCTTGGGGTTAGGTAATGAGCAGTTCTTC; cdr3_aa: CATSGLGLGNEQFF
v_call: TRBV6-8; j_call: TRBJ2-3; d_call: TRBD2; clone_size: few; cdr3_nt: TGTGCCAGCAGTGTTAGCGGGGCGGGGGCAGATACGCAGTATTTT; cdr3_aa: CASSVSGAGADTQYF
v_call: TRBV18; j_call: TRBJ1-2; d_call: TRBD1; clone_size: -; cdr3_nt: TGTGCCAGCTCACCCCCGGGACAGAATTATGGCTACACCTTC; cdr3_aa: CASSPPGQNYGYTF
v_call: TRBV9; j_call: TRBJ2-2; d_call: TRBD1; clone_size: few; cdr3_nt: TGTGCCAGCAGCCCTGGAAAGGGGGCCGGGAACACCGGGGAGCTGTTTTTT; cdr3_aa: CASSPGKGAGNTGELFF